The 24 T cell receptor beta chains listed next were all sequenced from one sample in a study of blood T cell repertoires in COVID-19. Some clones are missing from TCRdb's copy, which holds only in-frame ones; the method was immunoSEQ multiplex PCR. The repertoire holds some 200,000 clones, with 70% to 90% as singletons. Sequencing used peripheral blood. The receptor source for this set is a man aged 45 to 65 with COVID-19, enrolled during active disease.

Only one count was recorded for this clone. This chain uses TRBV28 with TRBJ2-4; D is ambiguous. CDR3 length: 17 residues. Per the germline V gene, CDR1 is MDHEN and CDR2 is SYDVKM. V gave up 2 bases and J gave up 1 base, with 15 bases separating them. The CDR3 loop reads CASSLTHPVYAKNIQYF. CDR3 DNA: TGTGCCAGCAGTTTAACCCATCCGGTGTACGCCAAAAACATTCAGTACTTC.

Here the CDR3 reads CASSWASEYTDTQYF. As DNA, the CDR3 is TGCGCCAGCAGCTGGGCTAGCGAGTACACAGATACGCAGTATTTT. The gene calls are TRBV5-1 and TRBJ2-3, with TRBD2 as a possible D gene (6 bases). Germline V gene data show CDR1 as SGHRS and CDR2 as YFSETQ. The CDR3 totals 15 residues. V lost 3 bases to trimming and J lost 2 bases, with 13 bases between them.

The rearrangement joins TRBV4-2 to TRBJ2-7, with 8 nucleotides matching TRBD1. The CDR3 runs 16 residues. Losses at the gene ends were 1 base for V and 0 bases for J; bases not matched to a gene: 5. Germline V gives CDR1 LGHNA, CDR2 YNFKEQ. The CDR3 nucleotides are TGTGCCAGCAGCCAAGGTTGGGACAGGAGCTCCTACGAGCAGTACTTC. Residues: CASSQGWDRSSYEQYF.

The rearrangement joins TRBV24-1 to TRBJ2-3; TRBD2 matches at 7 bases. J lost 1 base, V lost 6 bases, and 6 bases had no gene match. The CDR3 covers 15 residues. Germline CDR1 and CDR2: KGHDR and SFDVKD. CDR3 DNA sequence: TGTGCCACCAGTCAGGCGGGAGCGGGCACAGATACGCAGTATTTT. The encoded protein is CATSQAGAGTDTQYF.

V and J are TRBV5-1 and TRBJ2-3, with TRBD2 matching 12 bases. The V segment lost 0 bases and the J segment 0 bases; nucleotides outside the gene matches: 5. This CDR3 has 18 residues. Looked up from germline, CDR1 is SGHRS and CDR2 is YFSETQ. The CDR3 protein is CASSLVTSGSGSTDTQYF. The CDR3 coding sequence is TGCGCCAGCAGCTTGGTGACTAGCGGGAGCGGAAGCACAGATACGCAGTATTTT.

The V call is TRBV19, the J call TRBJ2-2, with 8 bases that match TRBD1. Germline assignment: CDR1 LNHDA and CDR2 SQIVND (reference sequence). Trimming took 4 bases from V and 4 from J; bases not matched to a gene: 8. This CDR3 spans 16 amino acids. The CDR3 nucleotides read TGTGCCAGTAGTACCTCAGGGGGCCGTGGCACCGGGGAGCTGTTTTTT. Protein product: CASSTSGGRGTGELFF.

This clone was found once. The gene calls are TRBV29-1 and TRBJ2-7; a weak D match, TRBD2 (6 bases). The V end was cut by 0 bases, the J end by 3 bases, with 9 bases between. This CDR3 has 13 residues. Germline V gives CDR1 SQVTM, CDR2 ANQGSEA. In DNA form, the CDR3 reads TGCAGCGTTGAAGAGGCGGGGAACTACGAGCAGTACTTC. It translates to CSVEEAGNYEQYF.

The rearrangement links TRBV19 to TRBJ1-3; D perhaps matches TRBD1 (5 bases). V lost 10 bases to trimming and J lost 0 bases, with 10 bases between them. The CDR3 extends over 13 amino acids. Per the germline V gene, CDR1 is LNHDA and CDR2 is SQIVND (reference sequence). The CDR3 DNA sequence: TGTGCCACAGGGATCCACTCTGGAAACACCATATATTTT. The encoded protein is CATGIHSGNTIYF.

This clone occurred once. The chain carries TRBV15 and TRBJ2-5, with a tentative D call TRBD1 (6 bases). The V end was cut by 5 bases, the J end by 5 bases, with 21 bases between. CDR1 is LNHNV, CDR2 YYDKDF, per germline (reference sequence). CDR3 length: 16 amino acids. The CDR3 DNA sequence: TGTGCCACCAGCCCGGGCCGGGACACCAATCGTGAGACCCAGTACTTC. Translating gives CATSPGRDTNRETQYF.

This clone appeared a single time. Compared with germline, one end of the junction differs, possibly owing to a read error. V is TRBV5-5 and J is TRBJ2-7, with TRBD1 identical over 7 bases. CDR1 SGHKS and CDR2 YYEKEE come from the germline V gene (reference sequence). This CDR3 contains 19 residues. CDR3 region: CASLKTGTVSSGGSHEQYF. CDR3 DNA sequence: TGTGCCAGCCTTAAAACCGGGACAGTATCCAGCGGAGGCTCCCACGAGCAGTACTTC.

The chain links TRBV19 to TRBJ2-5, with D possibly TRBD2 on 5 matching bases. The germline V gene has CDR1 LNHDA and CDR2 SQIVND (reference sequence). The length of the CDR3 is 16 residues. V was clipped by 4 bases and J by 1 base, with 16 bases between them. CDR3 DNA sequence: TGTGCCAGTAGTACCGGACCTACTAGTTTCCAAGAGACCCAGTACTTC. Translating gives CASSTGPTSFQETQYF.

V usage is TRBV7-2 and J usage is TRBJ2-1; D not resolved. Germline assignment: CDR1 SGHTA and CDR2 FQGNSA. With 2 bases removed from V and 3 bases from J, the gap between germline ends came to 5 bases. The CDR3 is 13 amino acids. CDR3 protein: CASSLMSYNEQFF. The CDR3 DNA is TGTGCCAGCAGCTTAATGAGCTACAATGAGCAGTTCTTC.

This clone was detected many times. The chain recombines TRBV6-5 with TRBJ2-2; TRBD2 is a possible D gene (6 bases). Trimming pared 2 bases from V and 2 bases from J, leaving 12 bases between. CDR3 length: 16 residues. Germline CDR1 reads MNHEY; CDR2 reads SVGAGI. For the CDR3, the DNA is TGTGCCAGCAGTTACGTTGGAGGGGCCAACACCGGGGAGCTGTTTTTT. Its protein is CASSYVGGANTGELFF.

CDR3 DNA: TGTGCCAGCAAACCACTAGGGACAGGGGGGCTATATGGCTACACCTTC. Its translation is CASKPLGTGGLYGYTF. The chain combines TRBV2 with TRBJ1-2; 11 positions match TRBD1. Germline V lookup: CDR1 SNHLY, CDR2 FYNNEI. V shed 7 bases and J 5 bases; nucleotides not matched to a gene: 12. The CDR3 totals 16 residues.

This clone was counted a single time. The CDR3: CASSPWRAGGETQYF. The CDR3 DNA is TGTGCCAGCAGCCCGTGGAGGGCCGGGGGGGAGACCCAGTACTTC. The rearrangement links TRBV11-2 to TRBJ2-5; 7 bases map to TRBD2. The V and J ends lost 5 bases and 5 bases, in that order; junction bases with no gene match: 11. The CDR3 totals 15 residues. Germline V lookup: CDR1 SGHAT, CDR2 FQNNGV.

J is TRBJ1-2 and V is TRBV5-4, with D maybe TRBD1 (6 bases). This CDR3 comprises 14 residues. Deletions cut 3 bases from V and 2 bases from J, with 11 bases between. CDR1 is SGHNT, CDR2 YYREEE, per germline (reference sequence). The CDR3 DNA is TGTGCCAGCAGCTCGCAGACAGGAAACTATGGCTACACCTTC. Translated, it gives CASSSQTGNYGYTF.

The chain couples TRBV16 to TRBJ1-5; D ambiguous. The length of the CDR3 is 14 residues. The ends were cut back, 0 bases at V and 5 bases at J, with 8 bases in the middle. Germline V lookup: CDR1 KGHSY, CDR2 FQNENV. The CDR3 DNA sequence: TGTGCCAGCAGCCAATCGGGGAGGGATCAGCCCCAGCATTTT. Its translation: CASSQSGRDQPQHF.

The rearrangement uses TRBV10-2 and TRBJ2-5, with D possibly TRBD1 on 6 matching bases. Trimming removed 5 bases from V and 5 bases from J, with 12 bases in between. The CDR3 has 13 amino acids. The germline V gene encodes CDR1 WSHSY and CDR2 SAAADI. CDR3 loop: CASSKQGAETQYF. The CDR3 region has the DNA TGCGCCAGCAGTAAACAGGGTGCCGAGACCCAGTACTTC.

This clone came up a few times. The chain is built from TRBV12-5 and TRBJ2-7; weak D call: TRBD2 (5 bases). The CDR3 totals 12 residues. CDR1 LGHNT and CDR2 FRNRAP come from the germline V gene. V was pared by 5 bases and J by 6 bases, with 11 bases between. In DNA form, the CDR3 reads TGTGCTAGTGGTGTCGGGGTCTTCGAGCAGTACTTC. This sequence encodes CASGVGVFEQYF.

In nucleotides, the CDR3 is TGTGCCAGCAGTTACTCGGGCAGGGTCGACACCGGGGAGCTGTTTTTT. This sequence encodes CASSYSGRVDTGELFF. The chain recombines TRBV6-5 with TRBJ2-2; a possible D gene is TRBD1 (5 bases). The CDR3 totals 16 residues. CDR1 is MNHEY, CDR2 SVGAGI, per germline. V was shortened by 0 bases and J by 3 bases, with 11 bases between the two germline ends.

J is TRBJ2-5 and V is TRBV19, with D perhaps TRBD1 (5 bases). Germline CDR1 LNHDA, CDR2 SQIVND (reference sequence). The CDR3 length is 13 residues. V dropped 1 base and J dropped 4 bases, with 7 bases sitting between them. Written as DNA, the CDR3 is TGTGCCAGTAGTATAGGGCAGGGAGAGACCCAGTACTTC. Translating it yields CASSIGQGETQYF.

V usage is TRBV27 and J usage is TRBJ2-2; D unclear. CDR1 MNHEY and CDR2 SMNVEV come from the germline V gene (reference sequence). V was shortened by 5 bases and J by 1 base, with 14 bases between the two germline ends. This CDR3 has 16 amino acids. The CDR3 loop reads CASSPGPSWNTGELFF. CDR3 in DNA: TGTGCCAGCAGTCCCGGTCCAAGCTGGAACACCGGGGAGCTGTTTTTT.

The rearrangement links TRBV30 to TRBJ1-2; TRBD1 matches at 7 bases. The CDR3 runs to 16 residues. The J segment lost 4 bases and the V segment lost 0 bases, leaving 11 bases of the junction unmatched. The germline CDR1 and CDR2 sequences are GTSNPN and SVGIG (reference sequence). The DNA of the CDR3 is TGTGCCTGGAGTGTACGACAGGGCCCACTTTCCTATGGCTACACCTTC. This sequence encodes CAWSVRQGPLSYGYTF.

This clone has only one observation. V and J are TRBV29-1 and TRBJ2-4; D is possibly TRBD2 (6 bases). From germline, CDR1 is SQVTM and CDR2 ANQGSEA. The CDR3 is made up of 14 amino acids. V lost 6 bases, J lost 1 base, and 13 bases lay in between. The CDR3: CSVQRGDAKNIQYF. CDR3 DNA sequence: TGCAGCGTCCAACGCGGGGACGCCAAAAACATTCAGTACTTC. The whole variable domain, filled in from reference TRBV29-1 and TRBJ2-4, reads SAVISQKPSRDICQRGTSLTIQCQVDSQVTMMFWYRQQPGQSLTLIATANQGSEATYESGFVIDKFPISRPNLTFSTLTVSNMSPEDSSIYLCSVQRGDAKNIQYFGAGTRLSVL.